This entry lists 3 T cell receptor beta chains sequenced from one sample in a study of blood T cell repertoires in COVID-19. Generated by immunoSEQ multiplex PCR, the TCRdb table keeps only in-frame clones and is missing some. This sample yields roughly 250,000 clones, of which around 84% are seen a single time; roughly 1.6% belongs to the top ten. Sequencing was performed on PBMCs or T cells enriched from blood (not recorded which). The receptors were gathered from a woman in her fifties or sixties who had recovered from COVID-19.

The V call is TRBV19, the J call TRBJ2-2; TRBD2 matches 11 bases. With V trimmed by 7 bases and J by 5 bases, 6 bases remained unmatched. This CDR3 has 15 residues. Germline values: CDR1 LNHDA, CDR2 SQIVND (reference sequence). The DNA of the CDR3 is TGTGCCAGTAATACTCGGACTAGCGGGACCGGGGAGCTGTTTTTT. Protein product: CASNTRTSGTGELFF.

The V call is TRBV2, the J call TRBJ1-5; TRBD1 agrees at 10 bases. V was pared by 5 bases and J by 6 bases, with 7 bases of the junction left unmatched. Germline-derived CDR1 and CDR2 are SNHLY and FYNNEI. The CDR3 extends over 15 amino acids. In DNA, the CDR3 is TGTGCCAGCAGTCGGGACAGGGGAATAGGTCAGCCCCAGCATTTT. This encodes CASSRDRGIGQPQHF.

This clone was counted only a few times. The chain recombines TRBV18 with TRBJ1-2; no clear D gene. The V end lost 3 bases, the J end lost 0 bases, and 8 bases lay between the germline ends. The CDR3 has 14 amino acids. Germline V gives CDR1 KGHSH, CDR2 LQKENI. CDR3 nucleotide sequence: TGTGCCAGCTCACCCACGAGGGCTAACTATGGCTACACCTTC. Its protein product is CASSPTRANYGYTF.